The 28 T cell receptor beta chains reported below all come from one sample, sequenced in a study of cytomegalovirus exposure and HLA in healthy donors. The assay was immunoSEQ multiplex PCR, and TCRdb's table has in-frame clones only and misses some. The profile shows 97,000 or so clones, roughly 87% of them singletons. Source material: PBMCs. These receptors came from a woman in her twenties or thirties in good health and CMV-seronegative.

The genes are TRBV27 and TRBJ1-2, with 10 bases fitting TRBD1. J lost 7 bases, V lost 3 bases, and 11 bases had no gene match. CDR1 and CDR2 (germline): MNHEY, SMNVEV (reference sequence). The CDR3 length is 16 residues. The CDR3 reads CASSFRGTGERGGYTF. The CDR3 region has the DNA TGTGCCAGCAGTTTCCGCGGGACAGGGGAAAGGGGTGGCTACACCTTC.

This chain connects TRBV5-1 to TRBJ2-2; possibly TRBD2 for D (8 bases). Per germline, CDR1 SGHRS and CDR2 YFSETQ. This CDR3 contains 16 residues. V lost 4 bases, J lost 2 bases, and 15 bases lay in between. The DNA for the CDR3 is TGCGCCAGCAGCCGGGGGGGACAGACCAACACCGGGGAGCTGTTTTTT. Its protein product is CASSRGGQTNTGELFF.

V gene TRBV7-9 combines with J gene TRBJ1-6; the D is unclear. Germline CDR1 and CDR2: SEHNR and FQNEAQ (reference sequence). The V end was cut by 5 bases, the J end by 3 bases, with 8 bases between. There are 14 residues in the CDR3. This CDR3 is CASSLVGYNSPLHF. The CDR3 nucleotides read TGTGCCAGCAGCCTTGTCGGCTATAATTCACCCCTCCACTTT.

The J gene is TRBJ2-7, the V gene TRBV6-5; D is possibly TRBD1 (5 bases). The V end lost 5 bases, the J end lost 2 bases, and 10 bases lay between the germline ends. Germline CDR1 reads MNHEY; CDR2 reads SVGAGI. The CDR3 sequence is 13 residues long. This CDR3 is CASSEGVAYEQYF. The CDR3 bases are TGTGCCAGCAGTGAAGGGGTGGCCTACGAGCAGTACTTC.

CDR3 region: CASSLARLNEKLFF. The CDR3 nucleotides read TGTGCCAGCAGCTTAGCTAGACTTAATGAAAAACTGTTTTTT. The chain uses TRBV7-9 and TRBJ1-4; D is unclear. The CDR3 has 14 residues. V lost 0 bases to trimming and J lost 4 bases, with 6 bases between them. Germline V gene lookup returns CDR1 SEHNR and CDR2 FQNEAQ (reference sequence).

The chain has TRBV7-9 and TRBJ1-6; maybe TRBD1 (6 bases). This CDR3 has 14 amino acids. V was shortened by 5 bases and J by 6 bases, with 11 bases between the two germline ends. Germline values: CDR1 SEHNR, CDR2 FQNEAQ (reference sequence). CDR3 in amino acids: CASSRTEINSPLHF. As DNA, the CDR3 is TGTGCCAGCAGCCGGACAGAGATTAATTCACCCCTCCACTTT. Full variable domain (rest looked up from reference TRBV7-9 and TRBJ1-6): DTGVSQNPRHKITKRGQNVTFRCDPISEHNRLYWYRQTLGQGPEFLTYFQNEAQLEKSRLLSDRFSAERPKGSFSTLEIQRTEQGDSAMYLCASSRTEINSPLHFGNGTRLTVT.

V is TRBV7-2 and J is TRBJ1-2; 8 bases are shared with TRBD1. The CDR3 has 15 amino acids. J lost 0 bases, V lost 5 bases, and 5 bases had no gene match. CDR1 SGHTA and CDR2 FQGNSA come from the germline V gene. The CDR3, as DNA: TGTGCCAGCAGCACCCAGGGACAGGCTAACTATGGCTACACCTTC. Amino acid sequence: CASSTQGQANYGYTF.

In this sample, this clone turned up a few times. The genes are TRBV7-9 and TRBJ2-2, with D perhaps TRBD1 (6 bases). Germline V gene sequence: CDR1 SEHNR, CDR2 FQNEAQ (reference sequence). The CDR3 is 16 residues long. Trimming removed 4 bases from V and 2 bases from J, with 14 bases in between. The CDR3: CASSSMDRSNTGELFF. The DNA of the CDR3 is TGTGCCAGCAGCTCAATGGACAGAAGTAACACCGGGGAGCTGTTTTTT.

The chain joins TRBV29-1 to TRBJ2-7; D may be TRBD1 (6 bases). Looked up from germline, CDR1 is SQVTM and CDR2 is ANQGSEA. V shed 4 bases and J shed 7 bases, with 20 bases lying between them. CDR3 size: 14 residues. The CDR3 region has the DNA TGCAGCGTTGGGGTGTCGACAGGAATCGGGGAGCAGTACTTC. Protein: CSVGVSTGIGEQYF.

V gene TRBV5-4 combines with J gene TRBJ1-5; no clear D. The CDR3 sequence is 14 residues long. Germline-derived CDR1 and CDR2 are SGHNT and YYREEE (reference sequence). Trimming left V 1 base short and J 2 bases short, with 7 bases between. In DNA form, the CDR3 reads TGTGCCAGCAGCTTGTTGGGCGGCAATCAGCCCCAGCATTTT. Its translation: CASSLLGGNQPQHF.

The chain couples TRBV18 to TRBJ2-7; tentatively, D is TRBD1 (6 bases). The CDR3 has 15 amino acids. Germline V gene lookup returns CDR1 KGHSH and CDR2 LQKENI. Trimming removed 1 base at V and 5 bases at J, with 15 bases between. Written as DNA, the CDR3 is TGTGCCAGCTCACCACTCAACAGGGCGCGGGACGAGCAGTACTTC. It specifies CASSPLNRARDEQYF.

This clone was seen only once. The chain combines TRBV27 with TRBJ2-6; D uncertain. The CDR3 sequence is 15 residues long. CDR1 and CDR2 from the germline V gene are MNHEY and SMNVEV (reference sequence). Trimming stripped 6 bases from V and 0 bases from J, with 9 bases between. In DNA, the CDR3 is TGTGCCAGCAGAAAGTTAGACTCTGGGGCCAACGTCCTGACTTTC. Amino acids: CASRKLDSGANVLTF.

CDR3 coding DNA: TGTGCCATCAGTGAGGGGGCTAGCTGGGGGCACAATGAGCAGTTCTTC. Protein sequence: CAISEGASWGHNEQFF. The genes are TRBV10-3 and TRBJ2-1; tentative D call: TRBD1 (6 bases). The CDR3 length is 16 residues. V gave up 2 bases and J gave up 5 bases, with 16 bases separating them. In germline, CDR1 is ENHRY, CDR2 SYGVKD.

The chain has TRBV6-6 and TRBJ1-2; D may be TRBD1 (6 bases). This CDR3 is built from 14 residues. V gave up 2 bases and J gave up 6 bases, with 13 bases separating them. Per germline, CDR1 MNHNY and CDR2 SVGAGI (reference sequence). The CDR3 DNA follows: TGTGCCAGCAGTTACAATCGGGGGGCGGATGGCTACACCTTC. Translated, it gives CASSYNRGADGYTF.

The chain combines TRBV6-1 with TRBJ1-1; tentative D call: TRBD1 (5 bases). Germline-derived CDR1 and CDR2 are MNHNS and SASEGT. This CDR3 has 11 residues. V gave up 3 bases and J gave up 8 bases, with 7 bases separating them. CDR3 sequence (DNA): TGTGCCAGCAGTGACGGGGGGGAAGCTTTCTTT. It codes for CASSDGGEAFF.

DNA for the CDR3: TGTGCCAGCAGCTTGATTCTACACAATGAGCAGTTCTTC. It yields the protein CASSLILHNEQFF. The chain joins TRBV5-8 to TRBJ2-1; D gene unclear. This CDR3 region has 13 residues. Germline V gene lookup returns CDR1 SGHTS and CDR2 YDEGEE. Trimming took off 1 base at V and 5 bases at J, with 7 bases between the two ends.

This chain connects TRBV5-1 to TRBJ1-5; D is unclear. The CDR3 loop spans 13 amino acids. V was trimmed by 5 bases and J by 7 bases, leaving 13 bases between them. CDR1 and CDR2 from the germline V gene are SGHRS and YFSETQ. The CDR3 spells CASSFGGEQPQHF. DNA of the CDR3: TGCGCCAGCAGTTTTGGCGGCGAACAGCCCCAGCATTTT. The full variable domain, its missing parts supplied by reference TRBV5-1 and TRBJ1-5, is KAGVTQTPRYLIKTRGQQVTLSCSPISGHRSVSWYQQTPGQGLQFLFEYFSETQRNKGNFPGRFSGRQFSNSRSEMNVSTLELGDSALYLCASSFGGEQPQHFGDGTRLSIL.

The chain has TRBV28 and TRBJ1-2; D is possibly TRBD1 (5 bases). V dropped 2 bases and J dropped 4 bases, with 8 bases sitting between them. This CDR3 region has 13 residues. Germline V CDR1 and CDR2: MDHEN, SYDVKM. CDR3 residues: CASSLRTGYGYTF. For the CDR3, the DNA is TGTGCCAGCAGTTTACGCACAGGCTATGGCTACACCTTC.

The rearrangement joins TRBV19 to TRBJ1-1; the D is unclear. Germline V gene lookup returns CDR1 LNHDA and CDR2 SQIVND (reference sequence). Trimming stripped 7 bases from V and 3 bases from J, with 15 bases between. This CDR3 comprises 14 residues. CDR3 sequence reads: CASITHVGDTEAFF. The DNA for the CDR3 is TGTGCCAGTATTACCCACGTCGGGGACACTGAAGCTTTCTTT.

The rearrangement links TRBV7-6 to TRBJ2-4, with a tentative D call TRBD1 (5 bases). Per the germline V gene, CDR1 is SGHVS and CDR2 is FNYEAQ. V lost 4 bases and J 7 bases, leaving 11 bases between the germline ends. This CDR3 comprises 13 residues. The CDR3 region is CASSSETANIQYF. For the CDR3, the DNA is TGTGCCAGCAGCTCCGAGACAGCGAACATTCAGTACTTC. The variable domain in full, completed from reference TRBV7-6 and TRBJ2-4, reads GAGVSQSPRYKVTKRGQDVALRCDPISGHVSLYWYRQALGQGPEFLTYFNYEAQQDKSGLPNDRFSAERPEGSISTLTIQRTEQRDSAMYRCASSSETANIQYFGAGTRLSVL.

This rearrangement joins TRBV9 to TRBJ2-1; D gene unclear. In germline, CDR1 is SGDLS, CDR2 YYNGEE. The CDR3 is 12 amino acids. Deletions cut 9 bases from V and 3 bases from J, with 10 bases between. The CDR3 DNA is TGTGCCACCGGGTTAGGCTACAATGAGCAGTTCTTC. It yields the protein CATGLGYNEQFF.

The chain uses TRBV9 and TRBJ2-5; 11 bases agree with TRBD2. This CDR3 is built from 14 residues. Germline CDR1 SGDLS, CDR2 YYNGEE. Unmatched junction bases numbered 3, after V lost 3 bases and J lost 5 bases. Here the CDR3 reads CASSETSGMETQYF. The CDR3 nucleotides are TGTGCCAGCAGCGAGACTAGCGGGATGGAGACCCAGTACTTC.

This sequence joins TRBV6-5 and TRBJ1-3, with D perhaps matching TRBD1 (5 bases). Trimming left V 6 bases short and J 2 bases short, with 5 bases between. CDR3 size: 12 residues. Per the germline V gene, CDR1 is MNHEY and CDR2 is SVGAGI. CDR3 residues: CASRGPGNTIYF. Here the CDR3 DNA reads TGTGCCAGCAGGGGGCCTGGAAACACCATATATTTT.

The chain employs TRBV10-3 and TRBJ2-7; the match to TRBD2 covers 14 bases. Germline V lookup: CDR1 ENHRY, CDR2 SYGVKD. The CDR3 extends over 21 amino acids. V was pared by 6 bases and J by 2 bases, with 21 bases of the junction left unmatched. Here the CDR3 DNA reads TGTGCCATCAGGGGTTCTCAACTCTCCGGGACTAGCGGGAGTGGGGCCTACGAGCAGTACTTC. Its protein is CAIRGSQLSGTSGSGAYEQYF.

The CDR3 region is CASSLGLAGVGGELFF. In DNA form, the CDR3 reads TGTGCCAGCAGCCTGGGGCTAGCGGGAGTTGGCGGGGAGCTGTTTTTT. The chain combines TRBV7-2 with TRBJ2-2, with 10 bases identical to TRBD2. Germline assignment: CDR1 SGHTA and CDR2 FQGNSA. This CDR3 comprises 16 residues. V was pared by 5 bases and J by 7 bases, with 10 bases of the junction left unmatched.

The rearrangement uses TRBV4-2 and TRBJ2-3, with TRBD2 identical over 15 bases. The CDR3 is 20 residues long. Per germline, CDR1 LGHNA and CDR2 YNFKEQ. Trimming took 6 bases from V and 0 from J; bases not matched to a gene: 13. The CDR3 DNA reads as TGTGCCAGCAGACCCGGACTAGCGGGGGGGGGACTAACTAGCACAGATACGCAGTATTTT. Translated, it gives CASRPGLAGGGLTSTDTQYF.

The chain joins TRBV5-1 to TRBJ1-5, with TRBD1 matching 10 bases. J gave up 4 bases and V 4 bases, and 5 bases lay outside the gene matches. The germline V gene encodes CDR1 SGHRS and CDR2 YFSETQ. This CDR3 region has 15 residues. CDR3: CASSLGQGMNQPQHF. The CDR3 DNA reads as TGCGCCAGCAGCCTGGGACAGGGGATGAATCAGCCCCAGCATTTT.

The chain employs TRBV18 and TRBJ2-7, with 7 bases identical to TRBD1. Unmatched junction bases numbered 11, after V lost 6 bases and J lost 6 bases. Germline V lookup: CDR1 KGHSH, CDR2 LQKENI. This CDR3 region has 14 residues. In nucleotides, the CDR3 is TGTGCCAGCTCGCTACACAGGGACAGAGGCGAGCAGTACTTC. This gives the protein CASSLHRDRGEQYF. Looking up the rest from reference TRBV18 and TRBJ2-7 gives the full variable domain: NAGVMQNPRHLVRRRGQEARLRCSPMKGHSHVYWYRQLPEEGLKFMVYLQKENIIDESGMPKERFSAEFPKEGPSILRIQQVVRGDSAAYFCASSLHRDRGEQYFGPGTRLTVT.